A selection of T cell receptor beta chains follows, all from one sample in a study of blood T cell repertoires in COVID-19. Assay used: immunoSEQ multiplex PCR; TCRdb lists only in-frame clones, some missing. Of around 99,000 clones detected, over 65% appear once; the ten largest clones hold roughly 18%. What was sequenced was peripheral blood. The source of these receptors is an older woman with acute or convalescent COVID-19. CDR3s include the opening cysteine and the closing phenylalanine or tryptophan. The D gene is left open where the match is weak.

v_call d_call cdr3_aa
TRBV21-1 . CASSKWRCSGANVLTF
TRBV19 . CASKGGVKGETQYF
TRBV12-3/TRBV12-4 . CASSRTGETQYF
TRBV12-3/TRBV12-4 . CAVGGSSNTIYF
TRBV5-1 . CASSSAVAYTQYF
TRBV15 . CATSRSLTGELFF
TRBV20-1 . CSARVGDTIYF
TRBV7-9 . CASSLVRGLTNQPQHF
TRBV7-6 TRBD1 CASSLTGTGPSSYNEQFF
TRBV7-2 . CASSLARQVYGYTF
TRBV3-1/TRBV3-2 TRBD1 CASTTGTNEKLFF
TRBV4-3 . CASSQPGFRGPCYEQYF
TRBV19 TRBD2 CASRNGLAGADTQYF
TRBV12-3/TRBV12-4 TRBD1 CASSSTGGNGYTF
TRBV27 . CASSLANSGTGEQYF
TRBV12-3/TRBV12-4 TRBD2 CASSLVKGGEQYF
TRBV9 . CASSVEWSRWDIQYF
TRBV16 TRBD1 CASSPAGTVNIQYF
TRBV14 . CASSPRDIRLNTEAFF
TRBV14 . CASSQDSIQAGSYEQYF
TRBV10-3 TRBD2 CAISLAANTGELFF
TRBV28 . CASSRLPSGNTIYF
TRBV7-2 . CASSPHGGGGSYNEQFF
TRBV13 . CASSLQGLNNQPQHF
TRBV11-1 . CASSLATADTQYF
TRBV30 TRBD2 CAWSGGGGLDTQYF
TRBV11-3 . CASSLRGSDYNEQFF
TRBV14 . CASSQVRGWNTF
TRBV25-1 . CASSPREKLFF
TRBV5-1 . CASSSPGGQETQYF
TRBV28 . CASGGGDWTGEKLFF
TRBV20-1 TRBD2 CSASRSGMDNEQFF
TRBV28 . CASSRPPNYGYTF
TRBV7-2 TRBD1 CASSPLGQGGYNEQFF
TRBV5-1 TRBD2 CASSSTSGPYNEQFF